This TCR beta chain was found in a study of immune characterization of retroperitoneal liposarcoma. TCRdb re-called the PCR reads with MiXCR, one entry per CDR3 protein. The sample lists 9,500 to 14,000 distinct CDR3 sequences, 22% occurring once. V was trimmed by 8 bases and J by 7 bases, leaving 18 bases between them. Germline V gives CDR1 MNHNS, CDR2 SASEGT. The CDR3 extends over 14 amino acids. This clonotype qualifies as medium-sized. This sequence was found in a female donor with retroperitoneal liposarcoma. This sequence joins TRBV6-1 and TRBJ2-4; perhaps TRBD2 as D (5 bases). What was sequenced was blood. CDR3 nucleotides: TGTGCCAGCGGGATGGCAATTTCGGGGAACATTCAGTACTTC. As protein: CASGMAISGNIQYF.